Reported below is one T cell receptor (beta chain). No antigen is known for it. The entry originates in a study of beta chain features in type 1 diabetes. Study-wide context: Healthy donors, compared against patients, showed similar age, gender and cell yields.

Study conclusions and caveats: Type 1 diabetes patients had TCRB CDR3s that were shorter (moderately but significantly so) in all four CD4+ subsets. PCR might show a preference for shorter templates, equally across patients and controls. Among patients, naive, central memory and Treg TCRB repertoires appeared more similar than among healthy donors.

The germline gives CDR1 SGHTA, CDR2 FQGNSA. V gave up 7 bases and J gave up 1 base, with 17 bases separating them. This CDR3 is built from 15 residues. Expressed TCRB transcripts were sequenced because the entire RNA isolate underwent reverse transcription. Using immunoSEQ multiplex PCR, the repertoire was profiled, and TCRdb retains in-frame clones only, with some absent. The profile shows fewer than 350,000 clones, 7.5% to 9.5% of them singletons. This TCR derives from a woman aged 18-30 years in good health. Specimen: central memory CD4+ T cells from blood. The chain combines TRBV7-2 with TRBJ2-7; D not resolved. The CDR3 is CASIKDAFGSYEQYF. CDR3 sequence (DNA): TGTGCCAGCATCAAGGACGCTTTTGGGTCCTACGAGCAGTACTTC.